These 26 T cell receptor beta chains were sequenced from one sample in a study of shared T cell receptors in the human thymus. The assay was immunoSEQ multiplex PCR, and TCRdb's table has in-frame clones only and misses some. The repertoire has 500,000 to 550,000 clones, approximately 78% of them found once; the top ten carry less than 0.015%. The same sample was also studied in work on human thymus T cells.

The material sequenced was thymocytes. The receptors stem from a boy younger than two with a congenital heart defect.

In DNA, the CDR3 is TGTGCCAGCAGGCTCCGAATGTGGGGCGACACTGAAGCTTTCTTT. It codes for CASRLRMWGDTEAFF. The chain carries TRBV6-5 and TRBJ1-1, with a possible D match to TRBD1 (5 bases). Trimming cost V 6 bases and J 3 bases, with 17 bases left between them. The CDR3 has 15 amino acids. The germline CDR1 and CDR2 sequences are MNHEY and SVGAGI.

The chain uses TRBV6-1 and TRBJ2-3, with 12 bases that match TRBD1. The CDR3 has 17 residues. V lost 4 bases, J lost 6 bases, and 11 bases stayed unmatched. Germline V CDR1 and CDR2: MNHNS, SASEGT. The CDR3 is CASSGLAGTGGKDTQYF. CDR3 in DNA: TGTGCCAGCAGTGGACTAGCCGGGACAGGGGGCAAGGATACGCAGTATTTT.

The CDR3 DNA follows: TGTGCCAGCAGTCCCGGGACAGTCAACTACGAGCAGTACTTC. It encodes CASSPGTVNYEQYF. This chain links TRBV28 with TRBJ2-7; TRBD1 matches at 7 bases. Trimming at V came to 5 bases and at J to 3 bases, leaving 7 bases not matched to a gene. The CDR3 has 14 residues. Germline-derived CDR1 and CDR2 are MDHEN and SYDVKM.

V gene TRBV10-1 combines with J gene TRBJ2-1, with 7 bases that match TRBD2. The length of the CDR3 is 17 residues. Losses at the gene ends were 6 bases for V and 4 bases for J; bases not matched to a gene: 15. Per the germline V gene, CDR1 is WNHNN and CDR2 is SYGVQD (reference sequence). The CDR3 region has the DNA TGCGCCAGCAGCGAGGGCCCCGCTAGCGGACTTTACAATGAGCAGTTCTTC. Amino acid sequence: CASSEGPASGLYNEQFF.

The chain employs TRBV28 and TRBJ1-4; D is possibly TRBD1 (5 bases). In germline, CDR1 is MDHEN, CDR2 SYDVKM. Trimming removed 3 bases at V and 3 bases at J, with 8 bases between. The CDR3 runs to 14 residues. For the CDR3, the DNA is TGTGCCAGCAGTTTCGCGGGACCTAATGAAAAACTGTTTTTT. Protein sequence: CASSFAGPNEKLFF. Together with reference TRBV28 and TRBJ1-4, the CDR3 gives the full variable domain: DVKVTQSSRYLVKRTGEKVFLECVQDMDHENMFWYRQDPGLGLRLIYFSYDVKMKEKGDIPEGYSVSREKKERFSLILESASTNQTSMYLCASSFAGPNEKLFFGSGTQLSVL.

This clone appeared a single time. Other DNA sequences in the sample encode the same CDR3. The chain is built from TRBV19 and TRBJ2-2; 7 bases map to TRBD1. This CDR3 is built from 15 residues. V trimming: 1 base; J trimming: 8 bases; junction bases outside the gene matches: 7. Germline loops: CDR1 LNHDA, CDR2 SQIVND (reference sequence). The CDR3 sequence is CASSIGRGGAGELFF. In DNA form, the CDR3 reads TGTGCCAGTAGTATAGGGAGAGGGGGCGCAGGGGAGCTGTTTTTT.

This clone was found a few times. The rearrangement uses TRBV29-1 and TRBJ2-7; TRBD1 might be the D (5 bases). This CDR3 comprises 11 residues. Between the trimmed V and J ends, which lost 4 bases and 3 bases, there was a span of 7 bases. The germline gives CDR1 SQVTM, CDR2 ANQGSEA. The DNA for the CDR3 is TGCAGCGTTGTCAGGGACTACGAGCAGTACTTC. It encodes CSVVRDYEQYF.

V is TRBV7-6 and J is TRBJ2-7; D remains ambiguous. The germline V gene encodes CDR1 SGHVS and CDR2 FNYEAQ. Trimming cost V 5 bases and J 2 bases, with 13 bases left between them. This CDR3 region has 14 residues. CDR3 residues: CASSTTAGTYEQYF. Here the CDR3 DNA reads TGTGCCAGCAGCACCACAGCAGGAACCTACGAGCAGTACTTC.

Concerning this clone itself: An end of the junction differs from the germline gene, which may be a read error. The J gene is TRBJ2-1, the V gene TRBV10-3, with 7 bases identical to TRBD2. The CDR3 is 14 residues long. Per germline, CDR1 ENHRY and CDR2 SYGVKD. CDR3 nucleotide sequence: TGTGCCACCAGTACTAGCGAGTATAACAATGAGCAGTTCTTC. Encoded protein: CATSTSEYNNEQFF.

The chain couples TRBV4-3 to TRBJ2-2; D perhaps matches TRBD2 (5 bases). CDR3 size: 19 residues. CDR1 is LGHNA, CDR2 YSLEER, per germline. V lost 0 bases and J 6 bases, leaving 23 bases between the germline ends. The CDR3 DNA sequence: TGCGCCAGCAGCCAAGAGCTAGCCGAGGCCTCAAAAGGGTCCGGGGAGCTGTTTTTT. Its translation is CASSQELAEASKGSGELFF.

This clone occurred a few times. CDR3 sequence (DNA): TGCGCCAGCAGTGTCTCTCTCCTTGAGGGACACCTTGCATCCTCTGGAAACACCATATATTTT. Protein product: CASSVSLLEGHLASSGNTIYF. The rearrangement links TRBV4-1 to TRBJ1-3; possibly TRBD1 for D (6 bases). The germline gives CDR1 MGHRA, CDR2 YSYEKL. V was clipped by 6 bases and J by 0 bases, with 30 bases between them. The CDR3 has 21 amino acids.

The V and J genes are TRBV27 and TRBJ1-2; the match to TRBD1 covers 7 bases. Germline V gene data show CDR1 as MNHEY and CDR2 as SMNVEV (reference sequence). Trimming took 7 bases from V and 3 from J; bases not matched to a gene: 11. CDR3 length equals 15 residues. CDR3 residues: CASTLMRTGDYGYTF. As DNA, the CDR3 is TGTGCCAGCACCTTAATGCGGACAGGCGACTATGGCTACACCTTC.

The table lists this clone with a few counts. This chain links TRBV18 with TRBJ2-7; maybe TRBD1 (5 bases). This CDR3 region has 14 residues. CDR1 and CDR2 (germline): KGHSH, LQKENI. V was shortened by 5 bases and J by 5 bases, with 16 bases between the two germline ends. CDR3 amino acids: CASSARQGVNEQYF. The DNA for the CDR3 is TGTGCCAGCTCAGCCAGGCAGGGTGTCAACGAGCAGTACTTC.

CDR3 nucleotide sequence: TGTGCCAGCAGCCAAGAGGCCCTTGGGCCGACCCTTCCCTACGAGCAGTACTTC. Translated: CASSQEALGPTLPYEQYF. This chain uses TRBV14 with TRBJ2-7; D not certain. The CDR3 is made up of 18 amino acids. Trimming shortened V by 0 bases and J by 2 bases, and 20 bases separated the two germline ends. Germline CDR1 SGHDN, CDR2 FVKESK.

CDR3 in amino acids: CASSFRDYPRDTQYF. The DNA of the CDR3 is TGTGCCAGCAGTTTCCGGGACTATCCACGAGATACGCAGTATTTT. The rearrangement links TRBV5-6 to TRBJ2-3, with TRBD2 matching over 7 bases. Trimming at V came to 5 bases and at J to 5 bases, leaving 11 bases not matched to a gene. This CDR3 comprises 15 residues. Germline CDR1 reads SGHDT; CDR2 reads YYEEEE.

This chain links TRBV12-2 with TRBJ2-7; the D segment call TRBD2 is taken from the table without a DNA check. TRBV12-2 is noted as a pseudogene. The CDR3 has 15 amino acids. This chain's CDR3 is CASRLAGGSSYEQYF. DNA of the CDR3: TGTGCAAGTCGCTTAGCGGGGGGGAGCTCCTACGAGCAGTACTTC.

This rearrangement joins TRBV6-1 to TRBJ2-7; TRBD2 matches at 11 bases. Germline loops: CDR1 MNHNS, CDR2 SASEGT. The CDR3 has 18 amino acids. The V segment lost 2 bases and the J segment 2 bases; nucleotides outside the gene matches: 11. For the CDR3, the DNA is TGTGCCAGCAGTGAATTGGGATTTGGACTAGCGGGTCCCTACGAGCAGTACTTC. Protein sequence: CASSELGFGLAGPYEQYF.

This clone was seen only a few times. The V gene is TRBV4-3, the J gene TRBJ2-7, with D possibly TRBD2 on 5 matching bases. The CDR3 runs 14 residues. Germline assignment: CDR1 LGHNA and CDR2 YSLEER. The V gene lost 4 bases and the J gene lost 4 bases, with 14 bases spanning the gap. This CDR3 is CASSREKGGYEQYF. The CDR3 coding sequence is TGCGCCAGCAGCCGCGAGAAGGGCGGGTACGAGCAGTACTTC.

This clone was recorded a few times. J is TRBJ2-7 and V is TRBV28, with D possibly being TRBD2 (6 bases). CDR3 length: 14 amino acids. The ends were cut back, 6 bases at V and 7 bases at J, with 19 bases in the middle. Germline values: CDR1 MDHEN, CDR2 SYDVKM. Here the CDR3 reads CASSSRRRDCEQYF. CDR3 in DNA: TGTGCCAGCAGCTCCCGACGGCGGGACTGTGAGCAGTACTTC.

The chain carries TRBV19 and TRBJ2-7; possible D gene TRBD2, 6 bases. Germline V CDR1 and CDR2: LNHDA, SQIVND (reference sequence). The CDR3 spans 12 residues. The V end lost 7 bases, the J end lost 2 bases, and 9 bases lay between the germline ends. The CDR3 DNA follows: TGTGCCAGTATGGGGGAGGCCTACGAGCAGTACTTC. Translating it yields CASMGEAYEQYF.

This sequence joins TRBV7-2 and TRBJ2-2; a weak D match, TRBD1 (6 bases). Germline V gene data show CDR1 as SGHTA and CDR2 as FQGNSA. The CDR3 runs 17 residues. V lost 1 base to trimming and J lost 4 bases, with 16 bases between them. CDR3 loop: CASSLVGAGLPTGELFF. In DNA, the CDR3 is TGTGCCAGCAGCTTAGTGGGGGCAGGGTTACCCACCGGGGAGCTGTTTTTT.

This chain links TRBV9 with TRBJ1-3, with D possibly TRBD1 on 5 matching bases. Germline CDR1 reads SGDLS; CDR2 reads YYNGEE. V lost 8 bases and J lost 1, with 10 bases in between. CDR3 length equals 13 residues. The CDR3 region has the DNA TGTGCCAGTGCGGGGGGGTCTGGAAACACCATATATTTT. This sequence encodes CASAGGSGNTIYF.

The rearrangement links TRBV2 to TRBJ2-5; 7 nucleotides align to TRBD1. With V trimmed by 6 bases and J by 1 base, 5 bases remained unmatched. This CDR3 region has 14 residues. Germline CDR1 reads SNHLY; CDR2 reads FYNNEI. CDR3 loop: CASRPEGAQETQYF. The CDR3, as DNA: TGTGCCAGCAGGCCCGAGGGGGCCCAAGAGACCCAGTACTTC.

V is TRBV7-2 and J is TRBJ2-5; 11 nucleotides line up with TRBD1. V was clipped by 5 bases and J by 5 bases; unmatched bases: 16. The germline V gene encodes CDR1 SGHTA and CDR2 FQGNSA. The CDR3 consists of 18 residues. In DNA, the CDR3 is TGTGCCAGCAGCGCTATTCCTAGGACAGGGGGCGACGGGGAGACCCAGTACTTC. Translated: CASSAIPRTGGDGETQYF.

This clone came up a few times. The gene calls are TRBV14 and TRBJ1-1; D may be TRBD1 (5 bases). The length of the CDR3 is 15 residues. V dropped 0 bases and J dropped 0 bases, with 8 bases sitting between them. Germline CDR1 reads SGHDN; CDR2 reads FVKESK. CDR3 nucleotides: TGTGCCAGCAGCCAAGAACAGGACGTGAACACTGAAGCTTTCTTT. Amino acids: CASSQEQDVNTEAFF.

This chain uses TRBV15 with TRBJ2-7, with 9 bases that match TRBD1. The CDR3 spans 15 residues. J lost 5 bases, V lost 3 bases, and 8 bases had no gene match. The V gene's germline CDR1 is LNHNV and CDR2 YYDKDF (reference sequence). The CDR3 region has the DNA TGTGCCACCAGCAGGGACAGGGGCGTTCGGAACGAGCAGTACTTC. It is translated as CATSRDRGVRNEQYF. Full variable domain (outside the CDR3, taken from reference TRBV15 and TRBJ2-7): DAMVIQNPRYQVTQFGKPVTLSCSQTLNHNVMYWYQQKSSQAPKLLFHYYDKDFNNEADTPDNFQSRRPNTSFCFLDIRSPGLGDTAMYLCATSRDRGVRNEQYFGPGTRLTVT.